Listed here are 5 T cell receptor beta chains from one sample, sequenced in a study of T-cell memory formation after mild COVID-19. TCRdb used MiXCR to reprocess the 5' RACE reads, holding one entry per CDR3 protein. The data show 170,000 or so distinct CDR3 sequences, roughly 23% seen once. The material sequenced was PBMCs or a T cell subset sorted from them (not recorded which). The receptors stem from an adult woman who had mild COVID-19 (a few samples of this study predate the infection). Cell type and time point are not known.

V usage is TRBV2 and J usage is TRBJ2-7, with 7 bases aligning to TRBD1. V was pared by 7 bases and J by 3 bases, with 12 bases of the junction left unmatched. The V gene's germline CDR1 is SNHLY and CDR2 FYNNEI. The length of the CDR3 is 15 residues. CDR3 nucleotide sequence: TGTGCCAGCAACCCTCCCGTCTACAGGGGCTACGAGCAGTACTTC. Its protein product is CASNPPVYRGYEQYF.

This clonotype appeared a few times. The V call is TRBV6-2 or TRBV6-3, the J call TRBJ2-1; D is ambiguous. Trimming stripped 7 bases from V and 9 bases from J, with 13 bases between. The CDR3 has 12 residues. CDR1 is MNHEY, CDR2 SVGEGT, per germline. The CDR3: CASTPSSREQFF. CDR3 in DNA: TGTGCCAGCACCCCATCCTCGCGTGAGCAGTTCTTC.

This clonotype was picked up a small number of times. The chain uses TRBV29-1 and TRBJ2-1, with 11 bases identical to TRBD2. CDR1 is SQVTM and CDR2 is ANQGSEA in the germline V gene. V lost 2 bases and J lost 5; bases outside the gene matches: 5. This CDR3 comprises 15 residues. The CDR3, as DNA: TGCAGCGTTGAACTAGCGGGGGGACCTAACAATGAGCAGTTCTTC. Its protein product is CSVELAGGPNNEQFF.

The table lists this clonotype with a few counts. V gene TRBV7-6 combines with J gene TRBJ2-3; no firm D call. V lost 0 bases and J 0 bases, leaving 4 bases between the germline ends. Germline assignment: CDR1 SGHVS and CDR2 FNYEAQ. This CDR3 is built from 14 residues. In DNA form, the CDR3 reads TGTGCCAGCAGCTTAGCAACGAGCACAGATACGCAGTATTTT. Protein: CASSLATSTDTQYF.

This clonotype came up a few times. In nucleotides, the CDR3 is TGTGCCAGCAGTAATCCGGGACTAGCGGGAGGGGGATTAGATACGCAGTATTTT. Protein: CASSNPGLAGGGLDTQYF. The chain joins TRBV12-3 or TRBV12-4 to TRBJ2-3; 16 bases are shared with TRBD2. Unmatched junction bases numbered 10, after V lost 5 bases and J lost 5 bases. The CDR3 sequence is 18 residues long.